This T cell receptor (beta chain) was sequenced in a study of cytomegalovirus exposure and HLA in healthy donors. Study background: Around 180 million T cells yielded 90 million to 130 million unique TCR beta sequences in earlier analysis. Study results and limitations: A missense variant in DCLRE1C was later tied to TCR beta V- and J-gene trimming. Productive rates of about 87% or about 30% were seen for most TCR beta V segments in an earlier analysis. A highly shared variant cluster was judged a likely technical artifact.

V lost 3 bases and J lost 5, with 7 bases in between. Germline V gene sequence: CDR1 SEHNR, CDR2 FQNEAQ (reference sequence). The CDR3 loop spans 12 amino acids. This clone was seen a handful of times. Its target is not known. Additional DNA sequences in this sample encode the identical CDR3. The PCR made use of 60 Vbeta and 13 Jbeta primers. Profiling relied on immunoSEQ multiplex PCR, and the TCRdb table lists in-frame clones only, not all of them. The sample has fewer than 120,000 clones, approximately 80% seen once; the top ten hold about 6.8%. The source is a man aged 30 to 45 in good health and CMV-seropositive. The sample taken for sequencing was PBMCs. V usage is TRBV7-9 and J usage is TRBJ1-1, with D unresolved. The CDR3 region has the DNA TGTGCCAGCAGCTTGGGCAGAACTGAAGCTTTCTTT. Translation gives CASSLGRTEAFF.